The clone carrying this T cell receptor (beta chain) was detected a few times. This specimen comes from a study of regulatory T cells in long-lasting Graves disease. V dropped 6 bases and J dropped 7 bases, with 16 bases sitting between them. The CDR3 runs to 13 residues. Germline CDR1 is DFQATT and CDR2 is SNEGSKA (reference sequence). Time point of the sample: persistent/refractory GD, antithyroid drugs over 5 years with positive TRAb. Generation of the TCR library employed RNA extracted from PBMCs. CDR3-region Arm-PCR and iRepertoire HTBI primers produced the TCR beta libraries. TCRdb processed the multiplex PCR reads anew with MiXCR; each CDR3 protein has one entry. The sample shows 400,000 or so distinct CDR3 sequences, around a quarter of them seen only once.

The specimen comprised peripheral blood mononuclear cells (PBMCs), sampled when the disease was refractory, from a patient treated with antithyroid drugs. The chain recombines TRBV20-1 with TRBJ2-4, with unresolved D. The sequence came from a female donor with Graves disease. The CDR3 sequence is CSAQMGIRNIQYF. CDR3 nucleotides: TGCAGTGCCCAAATGGGGATTCGGAACATTCAGTACTTC.